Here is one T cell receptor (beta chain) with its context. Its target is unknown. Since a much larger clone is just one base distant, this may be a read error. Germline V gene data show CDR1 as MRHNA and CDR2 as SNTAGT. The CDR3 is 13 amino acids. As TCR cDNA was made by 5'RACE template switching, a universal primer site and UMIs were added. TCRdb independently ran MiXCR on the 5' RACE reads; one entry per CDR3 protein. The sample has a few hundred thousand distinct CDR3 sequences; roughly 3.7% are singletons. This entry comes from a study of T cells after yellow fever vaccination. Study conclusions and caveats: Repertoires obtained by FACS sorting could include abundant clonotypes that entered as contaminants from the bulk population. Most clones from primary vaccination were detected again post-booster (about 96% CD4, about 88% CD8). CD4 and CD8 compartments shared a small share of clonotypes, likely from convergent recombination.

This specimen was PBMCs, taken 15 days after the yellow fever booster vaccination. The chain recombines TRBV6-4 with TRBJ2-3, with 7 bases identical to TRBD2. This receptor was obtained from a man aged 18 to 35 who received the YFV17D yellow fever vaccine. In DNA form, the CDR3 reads TGTGCCATCAGTGACTCGGGAGGCGGTACGCAGTATTTT. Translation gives CAISDSGGGTQYF.